This T cell receptor (beta chain) was found in a study of blood T cells in healthy people across ages. Study-level background: Per every two T cells, about one barcoded beta molecule was captured by template switching.

Through a sample-barcoded 5' primer and a J-beta primer mix, a second PCR was run for roughly 6 to 11 cycles. TCRdb redid the calling of the 5' RACE reads with MiXCR, one entry per CDR3 protein. The data hold some 890,000 distinct CDR3 sequences, with 25% to 30% observed a single time. The study's findings and limits: Estimates based on one million T cells were treated as lower bounds.

This clonotype showed up many times. What it recognizes is unknown. This sample also belongs to another study, concerning T cells of mothers and their children. Per that study: Unrelated mother-child pairs always had slightly, but never significantly, lower normalized overlap than related pairs.

The sequencing sample was made of blood. This TCR was recovered from a woman in her 40s in good health.

CDR3 sequence: CASSEFRGGAGEQYF. CDR3 coding DNA: TGTGCCAGCAGTGAATTTAGGGGCGGGGCAGGCGAGCAGTACTTC. This chain uses TRBV25-1 with TRBJ2-7; D is possibly TRBD2 (6 bases). This CDR3 has 15 amino acids. Germline V gene sequence: CDR1 MGHDK, CDR2 SYGVNS. The ends were cut back, 1 base at V and 6 bases at J, with 16 bases in the middle.